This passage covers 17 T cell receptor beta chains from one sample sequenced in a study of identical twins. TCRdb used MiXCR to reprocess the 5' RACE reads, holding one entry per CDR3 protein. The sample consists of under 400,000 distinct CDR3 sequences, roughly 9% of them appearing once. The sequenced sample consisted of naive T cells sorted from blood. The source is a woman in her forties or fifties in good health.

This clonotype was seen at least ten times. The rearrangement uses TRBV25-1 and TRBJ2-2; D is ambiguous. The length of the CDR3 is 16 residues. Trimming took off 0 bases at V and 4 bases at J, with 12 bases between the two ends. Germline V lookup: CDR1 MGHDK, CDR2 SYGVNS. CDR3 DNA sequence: TGTGCCAGCAGTGAATATATCTCCGGGCCCACCGGGGAGCTGTTTTTT. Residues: CASSEYISGPTGELFF.

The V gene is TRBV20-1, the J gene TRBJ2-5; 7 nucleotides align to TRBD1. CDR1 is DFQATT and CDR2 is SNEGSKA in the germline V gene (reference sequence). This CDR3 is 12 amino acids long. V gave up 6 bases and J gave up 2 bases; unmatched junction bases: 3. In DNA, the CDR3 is TGCAGTGCAACGGGACAGCAAGAGACCCAGTACTTC. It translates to CSATGQQETQYF.

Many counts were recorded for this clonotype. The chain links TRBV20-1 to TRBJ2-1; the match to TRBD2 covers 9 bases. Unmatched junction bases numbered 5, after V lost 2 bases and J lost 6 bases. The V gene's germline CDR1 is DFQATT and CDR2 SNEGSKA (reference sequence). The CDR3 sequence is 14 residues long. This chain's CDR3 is CSARTAGGLNEQFF. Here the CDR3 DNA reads TGCAGTGCTAGAACCGCGGGAGGGCTCAATGAGCAGTTCTTC.

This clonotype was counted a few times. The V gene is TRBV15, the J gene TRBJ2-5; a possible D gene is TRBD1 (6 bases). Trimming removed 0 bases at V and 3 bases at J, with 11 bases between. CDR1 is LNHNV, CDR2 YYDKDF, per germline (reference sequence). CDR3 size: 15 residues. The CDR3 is CATSREDRSKETQYF. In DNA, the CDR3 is TGTGCCACCAGCAGAGAGGACAGATCAAAAGAGACCCAGTACTTC.

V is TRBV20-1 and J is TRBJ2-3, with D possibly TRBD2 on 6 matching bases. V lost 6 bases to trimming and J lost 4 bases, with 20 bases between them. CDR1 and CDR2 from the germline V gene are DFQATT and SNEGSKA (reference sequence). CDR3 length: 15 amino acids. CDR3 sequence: CSAPEGGTRADTQYF. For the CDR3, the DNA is TGCAGTGCCCCGGAGGGCGGCACGAGGGCAGATACGCAGTATTTT.

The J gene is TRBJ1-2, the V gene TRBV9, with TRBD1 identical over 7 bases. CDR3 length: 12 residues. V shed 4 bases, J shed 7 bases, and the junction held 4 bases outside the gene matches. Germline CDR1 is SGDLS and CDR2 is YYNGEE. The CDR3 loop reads CASSSTGVGYTF. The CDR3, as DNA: TGTGCCAGCAGCTCCACAGGGGTTGGCTACACCTTC.

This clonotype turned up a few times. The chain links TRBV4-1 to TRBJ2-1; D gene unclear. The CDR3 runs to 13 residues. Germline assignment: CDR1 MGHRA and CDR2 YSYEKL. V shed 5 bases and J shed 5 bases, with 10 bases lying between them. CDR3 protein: CASSEGPNNEQFF. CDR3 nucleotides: TGCGCCAGCAGCGAAGGACCCAACAATGAGCAGTTCTTC.

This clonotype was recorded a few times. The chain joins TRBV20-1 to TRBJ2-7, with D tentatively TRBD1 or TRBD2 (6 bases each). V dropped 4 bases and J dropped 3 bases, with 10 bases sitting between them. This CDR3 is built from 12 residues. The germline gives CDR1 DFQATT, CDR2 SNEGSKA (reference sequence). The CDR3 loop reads CSANRGVYEQYF. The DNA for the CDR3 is TGCAGTGCTAATAGGGGGGTCTACGAGCAGTACTTC.

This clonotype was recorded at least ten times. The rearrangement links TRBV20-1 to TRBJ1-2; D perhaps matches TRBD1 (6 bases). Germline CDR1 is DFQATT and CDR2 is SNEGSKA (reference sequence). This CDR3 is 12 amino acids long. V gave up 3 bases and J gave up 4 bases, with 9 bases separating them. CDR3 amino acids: CSASEGGYGYTF. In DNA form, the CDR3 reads TGCAGTGCTAGCGAGGGGGGCTATGGCTACACCTTC.

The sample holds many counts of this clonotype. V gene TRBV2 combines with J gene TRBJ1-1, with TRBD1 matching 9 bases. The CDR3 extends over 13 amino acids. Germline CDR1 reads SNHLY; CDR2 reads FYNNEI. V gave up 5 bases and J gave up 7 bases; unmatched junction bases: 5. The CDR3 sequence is CASSSGQGNEAFF. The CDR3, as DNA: TGTGCCAGCAGTTCGGGACAGGGAAATGAAGCTTTCTTT.

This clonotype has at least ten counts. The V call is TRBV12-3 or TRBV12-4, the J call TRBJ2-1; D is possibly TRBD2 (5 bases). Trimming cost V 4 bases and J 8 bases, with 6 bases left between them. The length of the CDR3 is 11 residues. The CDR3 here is CASSSRDEQFF. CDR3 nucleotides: TGTGCCAGCAGTTCGCGGGATGAGCAGTTCTTC.

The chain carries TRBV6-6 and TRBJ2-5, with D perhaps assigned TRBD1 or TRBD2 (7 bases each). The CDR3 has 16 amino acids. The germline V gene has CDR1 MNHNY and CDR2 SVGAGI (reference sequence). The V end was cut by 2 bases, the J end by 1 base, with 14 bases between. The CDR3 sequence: CASSYRQGGGQETQYF. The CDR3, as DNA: TGTGCCAGCAGTTACAGACAGGGAGGGGGCCAAGAGACCCAGTACTTC.

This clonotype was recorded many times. This chain's CDR3 is CATSGGNSYNEQFF. The CDR3 bases are TGTGCCACCTCAGGGGGCAACTCCTACAATGAGCAGTTCTTC. V usage is TRBV24-1 and J usage is TRBJ2-1, with 8 bases matching TRBD1. Germline V CDR1 and CDR2: KGHDR, SFDVKD. The CDR3 runs 14 residues. The V and J ends lost 9 bases and 0 bases, in that order; junction bases with no gene match: 3.

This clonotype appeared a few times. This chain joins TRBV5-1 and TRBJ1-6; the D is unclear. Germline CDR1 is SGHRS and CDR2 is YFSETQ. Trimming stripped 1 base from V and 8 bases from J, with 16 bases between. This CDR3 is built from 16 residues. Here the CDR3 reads CASSLSRTTTDSPLHF. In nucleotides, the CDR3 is TGCGCCAGCAGCTTGAGTAGGACCACTACCGATTCACCCCTCCACTTT.

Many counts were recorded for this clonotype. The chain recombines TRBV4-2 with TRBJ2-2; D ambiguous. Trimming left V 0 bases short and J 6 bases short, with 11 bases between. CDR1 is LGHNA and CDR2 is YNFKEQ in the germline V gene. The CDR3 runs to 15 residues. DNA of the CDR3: TGTGCCAGCAGCCAAGAAACCGGGTACGCCGGGGAGCTGTTTTTT. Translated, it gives CASSQETGYAGELFF.

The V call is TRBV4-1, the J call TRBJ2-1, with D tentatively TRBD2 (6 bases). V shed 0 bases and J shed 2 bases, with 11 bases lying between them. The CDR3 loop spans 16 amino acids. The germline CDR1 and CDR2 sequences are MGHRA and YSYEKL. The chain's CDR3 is CASSQDPGRAYNEQFF. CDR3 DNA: TGCGCCAGCAGCCAAGATCCCGGGAGAGCCTACAATGAGCAGTTCTTC.

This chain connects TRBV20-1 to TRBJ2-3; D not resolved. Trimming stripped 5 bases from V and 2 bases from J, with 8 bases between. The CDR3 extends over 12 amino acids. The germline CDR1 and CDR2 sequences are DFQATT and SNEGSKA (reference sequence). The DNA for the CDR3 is TGCAGTGCTCCTGGTGTCACAGATACGCAGTATTTT. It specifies CSAPGVTDTQYF.